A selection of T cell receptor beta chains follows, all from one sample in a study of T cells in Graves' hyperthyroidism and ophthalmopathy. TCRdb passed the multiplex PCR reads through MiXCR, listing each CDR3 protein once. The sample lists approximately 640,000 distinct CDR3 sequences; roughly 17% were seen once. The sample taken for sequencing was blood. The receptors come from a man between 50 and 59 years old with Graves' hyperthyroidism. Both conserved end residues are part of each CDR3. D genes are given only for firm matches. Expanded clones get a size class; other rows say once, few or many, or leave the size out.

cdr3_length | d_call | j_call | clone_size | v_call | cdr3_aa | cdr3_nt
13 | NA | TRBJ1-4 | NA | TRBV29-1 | CSVDLGPDEKLFF | TGCAGCGTTGATCTGGGGCCGGATGAAAAACTGTTTTTT
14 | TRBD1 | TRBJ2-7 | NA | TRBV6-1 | CASIGTGGYYEQYF | TGTGCCAGCATAGGGACAGGGGGTTATTATGAGCAGTACTTC
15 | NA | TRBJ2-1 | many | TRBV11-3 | CASSTRDRGGNEQFF | TGTGCCAGCAGCACCCGCGACAGGGGAGGGAATGAGCAGTTCTTC
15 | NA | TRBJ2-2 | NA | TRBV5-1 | CASSLITGSTGELFF | TGCGCCAGCAGCTTAATCACAGGGAGCACCGGGGAGCTGTTTTTT
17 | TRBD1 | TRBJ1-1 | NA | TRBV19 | CASGTPTGGGTNTEAFF | TGTGCCAGTGGTACCCCAACAGGGGGGGGAACGAACACTGAAGCTTTCTTT
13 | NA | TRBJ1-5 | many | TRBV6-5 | CASSLHSNQPQHF | TGTGCCAGCAGTCTCCATAGCAATCAGCCCCAGCATTTT
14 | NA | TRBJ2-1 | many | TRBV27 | CASSLSRSDNEQFF | TGTGCCAGCAGTTTAAGTCGTTCCGACAATGAGCAGTTCTTC
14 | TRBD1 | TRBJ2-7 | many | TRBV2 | CASSEQGASYEQYF | TGTGCCAGCAGTGAACAGGGGGCTTCCTACGAGCAGTACTTC
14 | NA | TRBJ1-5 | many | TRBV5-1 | CASSRGESNQPQHF | TGCGCCAGCAGCAGGGGCGAAAGCAATCAGCCCCAGCATTTT
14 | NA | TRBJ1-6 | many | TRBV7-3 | CASSSSAGMAPLHF | TGTGCCAGCAGCTCAAGTGCAGGGATGGCACCCCTCCACTTT
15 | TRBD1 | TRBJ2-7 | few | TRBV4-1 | CASSQPGQGYYEQYF | TGCGCCAGCAGCCAACCGGGACAGGGATACTACGAGCAGTACTTC
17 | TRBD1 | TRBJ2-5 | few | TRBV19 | CASSIMSTGGSQETQYF | TGTGCCAGTAGTATAATGTCGACAGGGGGGTCCCAAGAGACCCAGTACTTC
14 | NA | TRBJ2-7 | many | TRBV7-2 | CASSTGMENYEQYF | TGTGCCAGCAGTACTGGCATGGAAAACTACGAGCAGTACTTC
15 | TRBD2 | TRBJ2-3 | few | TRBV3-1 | CASRLSGSSTDTQYF | TGTGCCAGCAGACTAAGCGGGAGTAGCACAGATACGCAGTATTTT
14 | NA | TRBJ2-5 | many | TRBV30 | CAWSVPSGDETQYF | TGTGCCTGGAGTGTACCCTCAGGGGATGAGACCCAGTACTTC
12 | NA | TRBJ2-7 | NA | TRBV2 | CASSGVRYEQYF | TGTGCCAGCAGTGGGGTGCGGTACGAGCAGTACTTC
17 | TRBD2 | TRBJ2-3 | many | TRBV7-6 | CASSPPSGDDYTDTQYF | TGTGCCAGCAGCCCCCCCAGCGGGGACGACTACACAGATACGCAGTATTTT
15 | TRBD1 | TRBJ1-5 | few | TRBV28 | CASSADRVSNQPQHF | TGTGCCAGCAGTGCCGACAGGGTGAGCAATCAGCCCCAGCATTTT
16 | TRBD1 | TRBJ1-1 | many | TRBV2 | CASRSTGTGIFAEAFF | TGTGCCAGCAGAAGCACCGGGACAGGGATTTTCGCTGAAGCTTTCTTT
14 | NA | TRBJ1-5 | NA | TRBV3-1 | CASSQAGFNQPQHF | TGTGCCAGCAGCCAAGCCGGGTTCAATCAGCCCCAGCATTTT
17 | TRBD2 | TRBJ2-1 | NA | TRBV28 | CASSLSPGLAGYNEQFF | TGTGCCAGCAGTTTATCGCCCGGACTAGCGGGATACAATGAGCAGTTCTTC
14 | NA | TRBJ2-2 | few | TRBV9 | CASSAAPNTGELFF | TGTGCCAGCAGCGCCGCACCGAACACCGGGGAGCTGTTTTTT
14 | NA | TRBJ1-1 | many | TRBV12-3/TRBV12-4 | CASSPRVANTEAFF | TGTGCCAGCAGCCCCAGGGTCGCCAACACTGAAGCTTTCTTT
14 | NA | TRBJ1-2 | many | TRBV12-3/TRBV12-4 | CASSPAGNYDGDTF | TGTGCCAGCAGTCCCGCGGGAAACTATGATGGCGACACCTTC
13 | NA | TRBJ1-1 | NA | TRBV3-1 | CASTRKGNTEAFF | TGTGCCAGCACCCGGAAGGGGAACACTGAAGCTTTCTTT
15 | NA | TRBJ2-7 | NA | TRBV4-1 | CASSQRTDNFYEQYF | TGCGCCAGCAGCCAAAGGACAGATAATTTCTACGAGCAGTACTTC
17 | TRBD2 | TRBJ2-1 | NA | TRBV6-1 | CASSLKGGSLNYNEQFF | TGTGCCAGCAGTCTGAAGGGCGGGAGTCTTAACTACAATGAGCAGTTCTTC
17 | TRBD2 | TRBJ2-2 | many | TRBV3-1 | CASSHASSGTNTGELFF | TGTGCCAGCAGCCACGCCTCTAGCGGAACTAACACCGGGGAGCTGTTTTTT
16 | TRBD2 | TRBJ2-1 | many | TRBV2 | CASSDLWEGPGNEQFF | TGTGCCAGCAGTGATTTGTGGGAGGGCCCCGGCAATGAGCAGTTCTTC
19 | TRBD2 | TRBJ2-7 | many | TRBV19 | CASSMGRPPRAGGPHEQYF | TGTGCCAGTAGTATGGGACGGCCTCCTCGAGCGGGAGGGCCTCACGAGCAGTACTTC
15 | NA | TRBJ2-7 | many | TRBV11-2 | CASSATGSGSYEQYF | TGTGCCAGCAGCGCAACAGGGAGCGGCTCCTACGAGCAGTACTTC
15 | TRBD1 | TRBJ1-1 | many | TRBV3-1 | CASSPRGTANTEAFF | TGTGCCAGCAGCCCAAGAGGGACAGCAAACACTGAAGCTTTCTTT
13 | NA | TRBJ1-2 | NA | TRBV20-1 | CSALREANYGYTF | TGCAGTGCACTTAGGGAGGCTAACTATGGCTACACCTTC
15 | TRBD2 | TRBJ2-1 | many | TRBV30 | CAWSWTSEIPNEQFF | TGTGCCTGGAGTTGGACTAGCGAGATCCCTAATGAGCAGTTCTTC
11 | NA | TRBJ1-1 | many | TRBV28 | CASSLYPEAFF | TGTGCCAGCAGTTTATACCCTGAAGCTTTCTTT
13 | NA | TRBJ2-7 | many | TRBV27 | CASSSLSSYEQYF | TGTGCCAGCAGTTCTCTCTCCTCCTACGAGCAGTACTTC
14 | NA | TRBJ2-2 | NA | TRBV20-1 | CSALGLSNTGELFF | TGCAGTGCCCTCGGACTGTCAAACACCGGGGAGCTGTTTTTT
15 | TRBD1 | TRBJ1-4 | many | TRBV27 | CASSPRGRANEKLFF | TGTGCCAGCAGTCCCAGGGGGAGGGCTAATGAAAAACTGTTTTTT
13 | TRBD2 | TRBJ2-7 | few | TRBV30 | CAWSPGLVHEQYF | TGTGCCTGGAGCCCGGGACTAGTCCACGAGCAGTACTTC
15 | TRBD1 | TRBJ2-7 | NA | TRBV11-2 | CASSPSGTGGYEQYF | TGTGCCAGCAGCCCATCCGGGACAGGGGGCTACGAGCAGTACTTC
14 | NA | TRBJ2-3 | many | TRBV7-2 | CASSLATVLDTQYF | TGTGCCAGCAGCTTAGCGACAGTACTGGATACGCAGTATTTT
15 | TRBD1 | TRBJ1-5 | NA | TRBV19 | CASSGDRGGNQPQHF | TGTGCCAGTAGTGGGGACAGGGGAGGCAATCAGCCCCAGCATTTT
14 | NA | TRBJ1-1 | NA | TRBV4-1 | CASSPGERNTEAFF | TGCGCCAGCAGCCCGGGGGAGCGAAACACTGAAGCTTTCTTT
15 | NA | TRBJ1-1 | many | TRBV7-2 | CASSPPSSGHTEAFF | TGTGCCAGCAGCCCCCCTTCGTCAGGGCACACTGAAGCTTTCTTT
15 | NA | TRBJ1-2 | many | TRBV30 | CAWKREYQPNYGYTF | TGTGCCTGGAAACGGGAATACCAACCTAACTATGGCTACACCTTC
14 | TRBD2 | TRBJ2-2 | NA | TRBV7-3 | CAVSTSVASGELFF | TGTGCCGTCTCGACTAGCGTTGCCTCCGGGGAGCTGTTTTTT
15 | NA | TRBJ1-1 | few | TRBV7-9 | CASSLNSEEPTEAFF | TGTGCCAGCAGCTTAAATAGCGAAGAACCCACTGAAGCTTTCTTT
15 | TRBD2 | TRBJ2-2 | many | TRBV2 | CASSGREGPTGELFF | TGTGCCAGCAGTGGGCGGGAGGGCCCCACCGGGGAGCTGTTTTTT
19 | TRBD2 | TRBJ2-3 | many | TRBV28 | CASTPGGVAGLGGTDTQYF | TGTGCCAGCACCCCGGGCGGAGTAGCGGGACTTGGGGGCACAGATACGCAGTATTTT
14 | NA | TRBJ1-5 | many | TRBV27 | CASSLGVGNQPQHF | TGTGCCAGCAGTTTGGGAGTGGGCAATCAGCCCCAGCATTTT
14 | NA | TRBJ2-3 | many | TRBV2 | CASSADRLENTQYF | TGTGCCAGCAGTGCTGACAGGCTCGAAAATACGCAGTATTTT
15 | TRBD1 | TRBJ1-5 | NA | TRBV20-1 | CSAIRGLLSNQPQHF | TGCAGTGCTATTAGGGGGCTGCTTAGCAATCAGCCCCAGCATTTT
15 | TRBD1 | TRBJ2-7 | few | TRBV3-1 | CASSPTGAYSYEQYF | TGTGCCAGCAGCCCGACAGGGGCTTACTCCTACGAGCAGTACTTC